The present T cell receptor (beta chain) was sequenced within a study of cytomegalovirus exposure and HLA in healthy donors (dated by TCRdb to the late 2010s). Background on the whole study: The roughly 700 repertoires of the first cohort and the approximately 110 validation repertoires were produced on the same platform, according to a later analysis. Along with the approximately 650-subject first cohort, a separate validation cohort of approximately 110 different subjects was used. The study was designed to test whether signatures of past pathogen exposure could be identified by cataloging public T cell receptors. The study combined high-throughput TCR immunosequencing, statistical association of individual TCRs with disease status, and machine learning to predict cytomegalovirus infection status.

The CDR3 numbers 15 residues from cysteine through phenylalanine. The DNA shown is the 45-base CDR3, in frame from base 1. V and J are trimmed by 5 bases and 4 bases, and the gene matches miss 8 bases of the junction. CDR1 and CDR2, per the germline V gene (reference sequence), are PRHDT and FYEKMQ. Regarding this clone: No cognate antigen has been identified for it. Per-base qualities were not stored, and no clone one base away is much larger.

Results the study describes overall, beyond this receptor: The study gave a list of 150 to 200 TCR beta chains associated with cytomegalovirus. It was suggested by the authors that the approach could potentially be generalized to other disease states and immunological phenotypes. In both the original and validation cohorts, the classifier was reported to diagnose cytomegalovirus status with high specificity and sensitivity. All 120 or so repertoires were used to score co-occurrence in the validation cohort in a later analysis, because that analysis had no HLA typing for the cohort. Of the cluster scores, about 94% were above 0 in a later analysis, which found that TCRs clustered in the first cohort also tended to co-occur in the 120 or so validation repertoires. Most TCR sequences were observed very rarely across donors, whereas some public TCRs were present in many individuals. In vitro tests confirmed that three of the cytomegalovirus-associated TCR beta chains recognize cytomegalovirus antigens.

The protocol used for the library was the immunoSEQ multiplex PCR assay. On the authors' methods: To diagnose cytomegalovirus status from the catalog of TCR beta chain sequences, a statistical classification framework was built. This is the immuneACCESS table as TCRdb keeps it, with only in-frame sequences that have V and J called. A part of the clones is gone; compared with another copy, unresolved V genes explain less than half, and the rest is unexplained. D and trimming were read from the DNA, whereas the V and J calls and clone size are those reported in that table. This sample gives over 110,000 clones in total; around 90% of them show up just once. The biggest ten clones account for 7.5% to 9% of the sample. Donors formed part of the validation cohort, which comprised 120 subjects and was distinct from the first cohort of 666 subjects.

Material: PBMCs. In this chain, TRBV13 is recombined with TRBJ2-3; 8 bases in between match TRBD2. The clonotype originates from a man younger than 30 in good health and CMV-seropositive. The DNA is TGTGCCAGCAGCCACCGCCGAGCGGGAGCAGATACGCAGTATTTT. Its protein is CASSHRRAGADTQYF. With the portions outside the CDR3 filled from the reference TRBV13 and TRBJ2-3 genes, the complete variable region becomes AAGVIQSPRHLIKEKRETATLKCYPIPRHDTVYWYQQGPGQDPQFLISFYEKMQSDKGSIPDRFSAQQFSDYHSELNMSSLELGDSALYFCASSHRRAGADTQYFGPGTRLTVL.